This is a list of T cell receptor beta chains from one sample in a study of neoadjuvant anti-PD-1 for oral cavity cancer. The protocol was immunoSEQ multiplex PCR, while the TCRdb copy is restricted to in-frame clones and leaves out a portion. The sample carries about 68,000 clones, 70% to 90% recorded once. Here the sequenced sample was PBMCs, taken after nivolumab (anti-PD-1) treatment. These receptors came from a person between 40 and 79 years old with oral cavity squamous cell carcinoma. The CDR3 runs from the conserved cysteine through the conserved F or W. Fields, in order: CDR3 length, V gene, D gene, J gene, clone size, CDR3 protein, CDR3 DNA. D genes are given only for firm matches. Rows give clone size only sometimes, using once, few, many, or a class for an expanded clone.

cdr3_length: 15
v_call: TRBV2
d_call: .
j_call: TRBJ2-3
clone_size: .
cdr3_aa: CASGKQRSSTDTQYF
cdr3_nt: TGTGCCAGCGGTAAACAACGCAGTAGCACAGATACGCAGTATTTT

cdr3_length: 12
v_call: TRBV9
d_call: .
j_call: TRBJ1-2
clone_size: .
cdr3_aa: CASSVDGYGYTF
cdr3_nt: TGTGCCAGCAGCGTAGACGGCTATGGCTACACCTTC

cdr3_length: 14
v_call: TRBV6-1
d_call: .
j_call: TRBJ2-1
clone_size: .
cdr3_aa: CASSIRQGNDEQFF
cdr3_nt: TGTGCCAGCAGTATCCGGCAGGGGAACGATGAGCAGTTCTTC

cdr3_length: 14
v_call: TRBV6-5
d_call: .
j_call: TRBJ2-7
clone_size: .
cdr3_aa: CASMGPGNSYEQYF
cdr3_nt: TGTGCCAGCATGGGGCCAGGGAACTCCTACGAGCAGTACTTC

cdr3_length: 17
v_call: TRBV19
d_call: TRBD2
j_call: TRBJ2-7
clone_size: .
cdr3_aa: CASSARGTSGSRYEQYF
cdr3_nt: TGTGCCAGTAGTGCCCGGGGGACTAGCGGGAGTAGGTACGAGCAGTACTTC

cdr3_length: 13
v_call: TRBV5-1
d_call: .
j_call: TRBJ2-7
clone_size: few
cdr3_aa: CASSLAASYEQYF
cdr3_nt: TGCGCCAGCAGCTTGGCGGCCTCCTACGAGCAGTACTTC

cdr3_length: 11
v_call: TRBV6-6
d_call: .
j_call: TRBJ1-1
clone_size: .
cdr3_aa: CASGLMTEAFF
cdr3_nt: TGTGCCAGCGGATTGATGACTGAAGCTTTCTTT

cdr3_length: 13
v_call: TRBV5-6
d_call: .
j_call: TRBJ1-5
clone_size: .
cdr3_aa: CASSGRGNQPQHF
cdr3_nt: TGTGCCAGCAGCGGGCGGGGGAATCAGCCCCAGCATTTT

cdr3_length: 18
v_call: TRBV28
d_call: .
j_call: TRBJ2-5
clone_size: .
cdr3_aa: CASSPRSYTGTTLETQYF
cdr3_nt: TGTGCCAGCAGTCCGAGGAGCTACACCGGGACGACGTTGGAGACCCAGTACTTC

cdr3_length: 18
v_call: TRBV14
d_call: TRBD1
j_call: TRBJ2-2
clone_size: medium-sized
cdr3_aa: CASSARSPGTEYTGELFF
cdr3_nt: TGTGCCAGCAGCGCAAGATCTCCCGGGACAGAGTACACCGGGGAGCTGTTTTTT

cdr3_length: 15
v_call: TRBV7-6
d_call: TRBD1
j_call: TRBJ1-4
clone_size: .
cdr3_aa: CASSSDRGINEKLFF
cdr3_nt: TGTGCCAGCAGTTCGGACAGGGGAATTAATGAAAAACTGTTTTTT

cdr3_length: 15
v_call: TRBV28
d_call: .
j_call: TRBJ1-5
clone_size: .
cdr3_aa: CASSSGVIGYQPQHF
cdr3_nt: TGTGCCAGCAGTTCTGGGGTAATCGGTTATCAGCCCCAGCATTTT

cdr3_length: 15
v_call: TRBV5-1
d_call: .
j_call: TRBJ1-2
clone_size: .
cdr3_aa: CASSFLWTQGQGYTF
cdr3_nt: TGCGCCAGCAGCTTTTTGTGGACCCAAGGTCAAGGCTACACCTTC

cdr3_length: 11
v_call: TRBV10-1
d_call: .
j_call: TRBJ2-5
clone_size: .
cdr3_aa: CASFPQETQYF
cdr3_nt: TGCGCCAGCTTTCCCCAAGAGACCCAGTACTTC

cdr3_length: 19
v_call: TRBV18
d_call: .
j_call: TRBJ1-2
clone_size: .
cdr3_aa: CASSPLHTTGLGGSTDYTF
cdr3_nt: TGTGCCAGCTCACCACTTCACACAACAGGCCTGGGAGGCTCCACAGACTACACCTTC

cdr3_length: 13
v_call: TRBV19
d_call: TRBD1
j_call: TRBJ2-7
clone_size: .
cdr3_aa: CASNSLQGREQYF
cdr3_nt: TGTGCCAGTAACTCGTTACAGGGGCGCGAGCAGTACTTC

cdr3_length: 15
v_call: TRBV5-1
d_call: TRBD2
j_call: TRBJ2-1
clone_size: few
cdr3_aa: CASSLEGGPYNEQFF
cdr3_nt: TGCGCCAGCAGCTTGGAGGGAGGGCCGTACAATGAGCAGTTCTTC

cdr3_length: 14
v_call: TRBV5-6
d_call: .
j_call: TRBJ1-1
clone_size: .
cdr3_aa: CASRQLGVNTEAFF
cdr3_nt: TGTGCCAGCAGACAGCTTGGGGTGAACACTGAAGCTTTCTTT

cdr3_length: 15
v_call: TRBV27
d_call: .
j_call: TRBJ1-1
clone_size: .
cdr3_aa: CASSLEVRGNTEAFF
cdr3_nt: TGTGCCAGCAGTTTAGAGGTCAGGGGGAACACTGAAGCTTTCTTT

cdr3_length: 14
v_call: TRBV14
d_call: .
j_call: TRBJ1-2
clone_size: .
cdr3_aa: CASSLGDTNYGYTF
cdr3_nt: TGTGCCAGCAGCCTCGGGGACACCAACTATGGCTACACCTTC

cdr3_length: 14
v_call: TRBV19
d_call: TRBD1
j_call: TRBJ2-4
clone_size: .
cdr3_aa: CASSNRGLVDIQYF
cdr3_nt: TGTGCCAGTAGTAACAGGGGGCTTGTGGACATTCAGTACTTC

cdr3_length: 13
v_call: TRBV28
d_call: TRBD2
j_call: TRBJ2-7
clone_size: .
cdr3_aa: CASSSLAVYEQYF
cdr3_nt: TGTGCCAGCAGTAGTCTAGCGGTCTACGAGCAGTACTTC

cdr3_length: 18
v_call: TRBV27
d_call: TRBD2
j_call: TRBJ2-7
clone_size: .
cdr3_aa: CASRTLGLAGAVDREQYF
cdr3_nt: TGTGCCAGCAGAACACTCGGACTAGCGGGAGCGGTGGACCGGGAGCAGTACTTC

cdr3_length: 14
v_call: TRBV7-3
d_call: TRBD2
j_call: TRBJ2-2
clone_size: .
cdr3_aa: CASSLSGGGGELFF
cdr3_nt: TGTGCCAGCAGCTTAAGCGGGGGAGGCGGGGAGCTGTTTTTT

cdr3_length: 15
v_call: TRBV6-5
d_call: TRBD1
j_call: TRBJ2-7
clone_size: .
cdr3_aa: CASSPFRDSSYEQYF
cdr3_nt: TGTGCCAGCAGCCCTTTTCGGGACAGCTCCTACGAGCAGTACTTC

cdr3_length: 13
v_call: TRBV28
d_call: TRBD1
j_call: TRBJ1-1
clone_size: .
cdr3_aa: CASSPGGVTEAFF
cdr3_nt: TGTGCCAGCAGTCCAGGGGGCGTCACTGAAGCTTTCTTT

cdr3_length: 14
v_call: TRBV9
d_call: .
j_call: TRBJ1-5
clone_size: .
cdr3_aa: CASSVGGVSQPQHF
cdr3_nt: TGTGCCAGCAGCGTAGGGGGTGTCAGCCAGCCCCAGCATTTT